The 29 T cell receptor beta chains presented below share a single source sample, sequenced in a study of regulatory dendritic cells for organ transplantation. Their target antigens are unknown. Sorted T cells were CFSE-labeled and cultured 5 days with allogeneic regulatory or mature dendritic cells at 1:10. Profiling relied on immunoSEQ multiplex PCR, and the TCRdb table lists in-frame clones only, not all of them. Among about 21,000 clones listed, 70% to 90% were seen once. The sample consisted of naive CD4+ T cells from blood cultured with regulatory dendritic cells. Subset specified: CD45RA+ naive T cells. All receptors come from a human donor in good health.

This chain links TRBV28 with TRBJ1-2; possible D gene TRBD1, 5 bases. Germline CDR1 MDHEN, CDR2 SYDVKM. The CDR3 is 14 amino acids. V was cut by 3 bases and J by 4 bases, with 12 bases left in between. The DNA for the CDR3 is TGTGCCAGCAGTTTCTCCAGGACACCCTATGGCTACACCTTC. Translated: CASSFSRTPYGYTF.

The genes are TRBV30 and TRBJ1-3; no clear D. This CDR3 is built from 15 residues. Trimming removed 8 bases at V and 0 bases at J, with 17 bases between. CDR1 is GTSNPN and CDR2 is SVGIG in the germline V gene (reference sequence). The CDR3 nucleotides read TGTGCCAGCAGCGTAACAGCATACTCTGGAAACACCATATATTTT. Translation gives CASSVTAYSGNTIYF.

V usage is TRBV2 and J usage is TRBJ2-7, with TRBD1 matching over 9 bases. Per the germline V gene, CDR1 is SNHLY and CDR2 is FYNNEI. This CDR3 has 14 amino acids. V was pared by 8 bases and J by 3 bases, with 8 bases of the junction left unmatched. In DNA form, the CDR3 reads TGTGCCAGCCGGGACAGGGCAAACAACTACGAGCAGTACTTC. Protein sequence: CASRDRANNYEQYF.

The chain is built from TRBV10-3 and TRBJ1-3; a weak D match, TRBD1 (5 bases). Between the trimmed V and J ends, which lost 2 bases and 0 bases, there was a span of 11 bases. The CDR3 extends over 16 amino acids. From germline, CDR1 is ENHRY and CDR2 SYGVKD. CDR3 residues: CAISEIVTASGNTIYF. The CDR3 nucleotides are TGTGCCATCAGTGAGATTGTGACAGCCTCTGGAAACACCATATATTTT.

The chain joins TRBV28 to TRBJ1-2; D perhaps matches TRBD1 (5 bases). The V end lost 3 bases, the J end lost 2 bases, and 10 bases lay between the germline ends. Germline V CDR1 and CDR2: MDHEN, SYDVKM. The CDR3 consists of 14 residues. The chain's CDR3 is CASSFDSPNYGYTF. CDR3 DNA: TGTGCCAGCAGTTTCGACAGTCCCAACTATGGCTACACCTTC.

The chain carries TRBV7-9 and TRBJ2-2; no clear D gene. CDR3 length equals 15 residues. Per germline, CDR1 SEHNR and CDR2 FQNEAQ (reference sequence). Trimming pared 5 bases from V and 2 bases from J, leaving 12 bases between. CDR3 DNA: TGTGCCAGCAGCCCTGGACGGACCAACACCGGGGAGCTGTTTTTT. Protein: CASSPGRTNTGELFF.

The CDR3 protein is CASSLKSSLSEQFF. CDR3 DNA: TGTGCCAGCAGCTTAAAATCTAGTTTGTCTGAGCAGTTCTTC. V usage is TRBV7-3 and J usage is TRBJ2-1; D uncertain. This CDR3 contains 14 residues. V was shortened by 1 base and J by 9 bases, with 13 bases between the two germline ends. Germline V CDR1 and CDR2: SGHTA, FQGTGA. The whole variable domain, filled in from reference TRBV7-3 and TRBJ2-1, reads GAGVSQTPSNKVTEKGKYVELRCDPISGHTALYWYRQSLGQGPEFLIYFQGTGAADDSGLPNDRFFAVRPEGSVSTLKIQRTERGDSAVYLCASSLKSSLSEQFFGPGTRLTVL.

V and J are TRBV25-1 and TRBJ1-1; possibly TRBD1 for D (5 bases). Trimming cost V 6 bases and J 6 bases, with 14 bases left between them. Per the germline V gene, CDR1 is MGHDK and CDR2 is SYGVNS. The CDR3 totals 13 residues. The CDR3 sequence is CASRRGRESEAFF. In nucleotides, the CDR3 is TGTGCCAGCAGACGGGGCAGGGAATCTGAAGCTTTCTTT.

The CDR3, as DNA: TGCGCCAGCCGGTGGACAGCCGATGAAAAACTGTTTTTT. This gives the protein CASRWTADEKLFF. The chain employs TRBV4-1 and TRBJ1-4; tentatively, D is TRBD1 (6 bases). Deletions cut 8 bases from V and 6 bases from J, with 13 bases between. The CDR3 covers 13 residues. Germline CDR1 reads MGHRA; CDR2 reads YSYEKL.

A note on this clone: The germline gene is not matched at one end of the junction; a read error may be the cause. CDR3 region: CASSSSGASTF. The CDR3 DNA reads as TGTGCCAGCAGTTCATCAGGGGCCTCTACCTTC. This rearrangement joins TRBV28 to TRBJ2-7; D might be TRBD1 (6 bases). CDR1 and CDR2 from the germline V gene are MDHEN and SYDVKM. CDR3 length: 11 residues.

The chain recombines TRBV5-3 with TRBJ2-2; TRBD1 matches at 8 bases. TRBV5-3 is sorted into the ORF group, with uncertain function. Trimming cost V 0 bases and J 1 base; bases outside gene matches: 8. CDR3 length equals 18 residues. CDR3 sequence reads: CARSLVFFGTGNTGELFF. The CDR3, as DNA: TGTGCCAGAAGCTTGGTCTTTTTCGGGACAGGGAACACCGGGGAGCTGTTTTTT.

The J gene is TRBJ1-1, the V gene TRBV30; D perhaps matches TRBD1 (6 bases). V gave up 6 bases and J gave up 1 base, with 9 bases separating them. CDR3 length equals 12 residues. The V gene's germline CDR1 is GTSNPN and CDR2 SVGIG (reference sequence). The CDR3 DNA follows: TGTGCCTGCGGGACACCGAACACTGAAGCTTTCTTT. As protein: CACGTPNTEAFF.

The chain employs TRBV11-1 and TRBJ2-7; D gene uncertain. Trimming removed 3 bases from V and 4 bases from J, with 13 bases in between. The CDR3 extends over 14 amino acids. From germline, CDR1 is SGHAT and CDR2 FQDESV (reference sequence). For the CDR3, the DNA is TGTGCCAGCAGCTTTGCCTCACCAGGTTACGAGCAGTACTTC. Translating it yields CASSFASPGYEQYF. Combining the CDR3 with reference TRBV11-1 and TRBJ2-7 gives the whole variable domain EAEVAQSPRYKITEKSQAVAFWCDPISGHATLYWYRQILGQGPELLVQFQDESVVDDSQLPKDRFSAERLKGVDSTLKIQPAELGDSAMYLCASSFASPGYEQYFGPGTRLTVT.

The gene calls are TRBV6-5 and TRBJ2-7; the D gene is possibly TRBD2 (6 bases). V was clipped by 0 bases and J by 1 base, with 10 bases between them. The CDR3 runs 15 residues. Germline V gene data show CDR1 as MNHEY and CDR2 as SVGAGI. The CDR3 DNA sequence: TGTGCCAGCAGTTACTCGTTCGGGGGTTCCTACGAGCAGTACTTC. As protein: CASSYSFGGSYEQYF.

The V call is TRBV5-1, the J call TRBJ2-1; TRBD1 matches at 9 bases. V shed 8 bases and J 5 bases; nucleotides not matched to a gene: 11. Germline V gives CDR1 SGHRS, CDR2 YFSETQ. The CDR3 consists of 15 residues. The CDR3 bases are TGCGCCAGTCATAGACCGGGACAGGGAAACAATGAGCAGTTCTTC. It codes for CASHRPGQGNNEQFF. Full variable domain (outside the CDR3, taken from reference TRBV5-1 and TRBJ2-1): KAGVTQTPRYLIKTRGQQVTLSCSPISGHRSVSWYQQTPGQGLQFLFEYFSETQRNKGNFPGRFSGRQFSNSRSEMNVSTLELGDSALYLCASHRPGQGNNEQFFGPGTRLTVL.

This chain connects TRBV19 to TRBJ2-1; 7 positions agree with TRBD2. The CDR3 runs to 14 residues. Looked up from germline, CDR1 is LNHDA and CDR2 is SQIVND (reference sequence). Unmatched junction bases numbered 7, after V lost 4 bases and J lost 7 bases. CDR3 amino acids: CASSSGSWGNEQFF. The CDR3 DNA reads as TGTGCCAGTAGTAGCGGGAGTTGGGGTAATGAGCAGTTCTTC.

V usage is TRBV7-9 and J usage is TRBJ2-7, with D unresolved. Trimming took off 3 bases at V and 0 bases at J, with 9 bases between the two ends. The CDR3 is made up of 14 amino acids. Germline V gene lookup returns CDR1 SEHNR and CDR2 FQNEAQ (reference sequence). This CDR3 is CASSFSQSSYEQYF. CDR3 DNA: TGTGCCAGCAGCTTTTCCCAAAGCTCCTACGAGCAGTACTTC.

The chain couples TRBV19 to TRBJ1-5, with 7 bases lining up with TRBD1. The CDR3 has 15 residues. The germline CDR1 and CDR2 sequences are LNHDA and SQIVND (reference sequence). The V segment lost 6 bases and the J segment 1 base; nucleotides outside the gene matches: 6. The CDR3 nucleotides read TGTGCCAGTAGGACCGGGACAGAAAGCAATCAGCCCCAGCATTTT. It specifies CASRTGTESNQPQHF.

The V call is TRBV19, the J call TRBJ2-1; TRBD2 matches 8 bases. Germline V gives CDR1 LNHDA, CDR2 SQIVND (reference sequence). Trimming took 9 bases from V and 5 from J; bases not matched to a gene: 12. This CDR3 comprises 15 residues. The chain's CDR3 is CASLMTGGGNNEQFF. The CDR3 DNA reads as TGTGCCAGCCTGATGACGGGAGGGGGGAACAATGAGCAGTTCTTC.

The chain recombines TRBV28 with TRBJ2-1; tentative D call: TRBD2 (5 bases). Germline-derived CDR1 and CDR2 are MDHEN and SYDVKM. The CDR3 runs 14 residues. Trimming left V 6 bases short and J 9 bases short, with 18 bases between. CDR3 nucleotides: TGTGCCAGCAGGGAGGTAGGCAGATCAGCTGAGCAGTTCTTC. This codes for CASREVGRSAEQFF.

The chain is built from TRBV28 and TRBJ2-7; D is unclear. Germline loops: CDR1 MDHEN, CDR2 SYDVKM. This CDR3 is built from 12 residues. V was shortened by 6 bases and J by 2 bases, with 8 bases between the two germline ends. The CDR3 nucleotides read TGTGCCAGCAGGGTAGGCCCCTACGAGCAGTACTTC. It specifies CASRVGPYEQYF.

This clone has just one count. The chain carries TRBV7-9 and TRBJ2-3; D is undetermined. The CDR3 consists of 15 residues. Trimming pared 2 bases from V and 2 bases from J, leaving 11 bases between. Looked up from germline, CDR1 is SEHNR and CDR2 is FQNEAQ (reference sequence). DNA of the CDR3: TGTGCCAGCAGCTTAAGTCGAGGCTCCACAGATACGCAGTATTTT. Translation gives CASSLSRGSTDTQYF.

This clone turned up a few times. The chain is built from TRBV7-8 and TRBJ1-5; D not resolved. Germline V gives CDR1 SGHVS, CDR2 FQNEAQ. The CDR3 has 15 amino acids. Trimming pared 1 base from V and 7 bases from J, leaving 14 bases between. The CDR3 nucleotides read TGTGCCAGCAGCTTAGTGGCAGGCCCGGGGCAGCCCCAGCATTTT. This encodes CASSLVAGPGQPQHF. The variable domain in full, with the rest retrieved from reference TRBV7-8 and TRBJ1-5, is GAGVSQSPRYKVAKRGQDVALRCDPISGHVSLFWYQQALGQGPEFLTYFQNEAQLDKSGLPSDRFFAERPEGSVSTLKIQRTQQEDSAVYLCASSLVAGPGQPQHFGDGTRLSIL.

The rearrangement links TRBV6-1 to TRBJ1-4; D gene uncertain. Trimming stripped 3 bases from V and 6 bases from J, with 8 bases between. The CDR3 has 13 amino acids. Per the germline V gene, CDR1 is MNHNS and CDR2 is SASEGT. The CDR3 DNA follows: TGTGCCAGCAGTGAGATTAACGATGAAAAACTGTTTTTT. This translates into CASSEINDEKLFF.

The rearrangement links TRBV5-4 to TRBJ2-5; 14 nucleotides align to TRBD2. Germline CDR1 is SGHNT and CDR2 is YYREEE (reference sequence). This CDR3 is built from 16 residues. The V segment lost 4 bases and the J segment 3 bases; nucleotides outside the gene matches: 5. CDR3 in DNA: TGTGCCAGCAGCCCGGGACTAGCGGGGGTTAAAGAGACCCAGTACTTC. Residues: CASSPGLAGVKETQYF.

This chain connects TRBV7-2 to TRBJ2-1, with 11 bases matching TRBD2. Germline CDR1 SGHTA, CDR2 FQGNSA. The CDR3 length is 18 residues. V gave up 3 bases and J gave up 10 bases; unmatched junction bases: 17. CDR3 in amino acids: CASSFTGTSGRWPREQFF. The DNA of the CDR3 is TGTGCCAGCAGCTTTACCGGGACTAGCGGACGCTGGCCGAGGGAGCAGTTCTTC.

The chain joins TRBV25-1 to TRBJ1-1; D unclear. The CDR3 runs 13 residues. Trimming left V 6 bases short and J 1 base short, with 9 bases between. Germline loops: CDR1 MGHDK, CDR2 SYGVNS. The CDR3 DNA reads TGTGCCAGCAGCAAGGTTGGGAACACTGAAGCTTTCTTT. Its protein is CASSKVGNTEAFF.

The chain employs TRBV19 and TRBJ1-5; possible D gene TRBD1, 5 bases. This CDR3 has 15 residues. Trimming pared 7 bases from V and 3 bases from J, leaving 16 bases between. Looked up from germline, CDR1 is LNHDA and CDR2 is SQIVND (reference sequence). The CDR3 coding sequence is TGTGCCAGTACCAGACCCGGGGGTCCCAATCAGCCCCAGCATTTT. This gives the protein CASTRPGGPNQPQHF. Variable domain in full (rest from reference TRBV19 and TRBJ1-5): DGGITQSPKYLFRKEGQNVTLSCEQNLNHDAMYWYRQDPGQGLRLIYYSQIVNDFQKGDIAEGYSVSREKKESFPLTVTSAQKNPTAFYLCASTRPGGPNQPQHFGDGTRLSIL.

This chain links TRBV11-2 with TRBJ2-5; TRBD2 matches 10 bases. CDR1 is SGHAT and CDR2 is FQNNGV in the germline V gene. V was clipped by 3 bases and J by 3 bases; unmatched bases: 4. This CDR3 region has 15 residues. The CDR3, as DNA: TGTGCCAGCAGCTTGGCCGGACTAGCGGAAGAGACCCAGTACTTC. Encoded protein: CASSLAGLAEETQYF.